These T cell receptor beta chains were read from a single sample in a study of CD8 T cells in Susac syndrome. MiXCR was run by TCRdb on the immunoSEQ multiplex PCR reads, yielding one entry per CDR3 protein. The sample holds a few hundred thousand distinct CDR3 sequences, around 96% seen once. The sequenced material came from CD4+ T cells from PBMCs. Source of these receptors: a human donor with multiple sclerosis. Both conserved end residues are part of each CDR3. D genes are given only for firm matches. Size tells how often a clone was seen (once, few, many) or the class of an expanded clone, and some rows leave it out.

D gene | J gene | V gene | clone size | CDR3 DNA | CDR3 protein
TRBD2 | TRBJ2-5 | TRBV3-1 | once | TGTGCCAGCAGCCAGAGCGGGGGCCAAGAGACCCAGTACTTC | CASSQSGGQETQYF
TRBD1 | TRBJ2-4 | TRBV3-1 | - | TGTGCCAGCAGCCAAGGGACAGGGGAGGTCAAAAACATTCAGTACTTC | CASSQGTGEVKNIQYF
- | TRBJ2-5 | TRBV15 | - | TGTGCCACCAGCAGAGATTCGGGAATAGAGACCCAGTACTTC | CATSRDSGIETQYF
TRBD2 | TRBJ2-7 | TRBV4-1 | - | TGCGCCAGCAGCCAAGTCGCGGGGGTCTACGAGCAGTACTTC | CASSQVAGVYEQYF
- | TRBJ2-1 | TRBV2 | - | TGTGCCAGCAGTGAAGCGCTAGGCTCCTACAATGAGCAGTTCTTC | CASSEALGSYNEQFF
TRBD2 | TRBJ2-1 | TRBV6-5 | - | TGTGCCAGCAGCCGTGGACTAGATAGTGAGCAGTTCTTC | CASSRGLDSEQFF
- | TRBJ2-7 | TRBV28 | - | TGTGCCAGCAGTTCCTGGTTGAGCTCCTACGAGCAGTACTTC | CASSSWLSSYEQYF
TRBD1 | TRBJ2-7 | TRBV5-1 | once | TGCGCCAGCAGCTTGGGAGGGACAGGGTGGACCTACGAGCAGTACTTC | CASSLGGTGWTYEQYF
- | TRBJ1-1 | TRBV3-1 | - | TGTGCCAGCAGCGCCCCGGGAGGGGTCCGGAACACTGAAGCTTTCTTT | CASSAPGGVRNTEAFF
- | TRBJ1-1 | TRBV28 | - | TGTGCCAGCAGTCTCGACAGGCCTAATGAAGCTTTCTTT | CASSLDRPNEAFF
TRBD1 | TRBJ2-5 | TRBV7-2 | - | TGTGCCAGCAGCTTAGCCCGGACAGGGGGACGGGAGACCCAGTACTTC | CASSLARTGGRETQYF